This record covers a single T cell receptor (beta chain). The sample originates from a study of OX40 agonist ivuxolimab in advanced cancers. Study context: Ivuxolimab, which is an agonistic anti-OX40 (CD134) antibody, was administered to the patients.

The ends lost 1 base at V and 4 bases at J; junction bases unmatched: 8. The CDR3 is 17 amino acids. Germline V lookup: CDR1 SEHNR, CDR2 FQNEAQ (reference sequence). Here immunoSEQ multiplex PCR was the method, and the copy in TCRdb shows in-frame clones only, minus some. Found here are some 87,000 clones, 88% of them singletons; the top ten hold under 0.9%. The chain couples TRBV7-9 to TRBJ2-3; 10 bases line up with TRBD2. This material consisted of CD4+ or CD8+ T cells sorted from blood, taken in a trial of the OX40 agonist ivuxolimab. The receptor was isolated from an adult with an advanced solid tumor such as melanoma, head and neck, liver or kidney cancer. In DNA, the CDR3 is TGTGCCAGCAGCTTAGACAGCGGGAGGGCCCTCGCAGATACGCAGTATTTT. As protein: CASSLDSGRALADTQYF. Using reference TRBV7-9 and TRBJ2-3 for the parts outside the CDR3, the full variable domain is DTGVSQNPRHKITKRGQNVTFRCDPISEHNRLYWYRQTLGQGPEFLTYFQNEAQLEKSRLLSDRFSAERPKGSFSTLEIQRTEQGDSAMYLCASSLDSGRALADTQYFGPGTRLTVL.